Shown below are 22 T cell receptor beta chains from a single sample sequenced in a study of T cells in narcolepsy. The table came from immunoSEQ multiplex PCR; TCRdb's copy has only in-frame clones and leaves some out. The sample carries around 30,000 clones, over 75% recorded once. The specimen sequenced was CD45RA- memory CD4+ T cells from PBMCs. Every receptor here comes from a human donor with narcolepsy.

V is TRBV11-3 and J is TRBJ2-1, with 11 bases matching TRBD2. CDR1 and CDR2 (germline): SGHNT, YENEEA. The CDR3 contains 18 residues. Losses at the gene ends were 4 bases for V and 6 bases for J; bases not matched to a gene: 14. CDR3 amino acids: CASSSSTSTSGRFNEQFF. The CDR3 DNA sequence: TGTGCCAGCAGCTCCTCCACATCTACTAGCGGGAGATTCAATGAGCAGTTCTTC.

This chain joins TRBV7-3 and TRBJ1-1; D ambiguous. Trimming took 6 bases from V and 6 from J, leaving 14 bases between them. Germline V gene data show CDR1 as SGHTA and CDR2 as FQGTGA. CDR3 size: 13 residues. The CDR3 nucleotides read TGTGCCAGCAGTCTACAAACAGCCTCTGAAGCTTTCTTT. Translating it yields CASSLQTASEAFF.

This clone was seen a handful of times. J is TRBJ1-2 and V is TRBV4-1, with D hard to call. The V gene's germline CDR1 is MGHRA and CDR2 YSYEKL. V gave up 3 bases and J gave up 5 bases, with 7 bases separating them. The length of the CDR3 is 12 residues. The CDR3 is CASSHGLYGYTF. CDR3 in DNA: TGCGCCAGCAGCCACGGACTTTATGGCTACACCTTC.

The chain recombines TRBV15 with TRBJ2-1, with a weak D call TRBD2 (6 bases). The length of the CDR3 is 15 residues. Trimming pared 0 bases from V and 5 bases from J, leaving 11 bases between. Per germline, CDR1 LNHNV and CDR2 YYDKDF (reference sequence). The CDR3 coding sequence is TGTGCCACCAGCAGAGAGATAGCGGCTAACAATGAGCAGTTCTTC. This gives the protein CATSREIAANNEQFF.

This clone was recorded a few times. The V call is TRBV19, the J call TRBJ1-1; no definite D call. This CDR3 is built from 15 residues. CDR1 is LNHDA, CDR2 SQIVND, per germline (reference sequence). The germline V and J ends were trimmed by 7 bases and 5 bases, with 20 bases remaining between them. CDR3 nucleotide sequence: TGTGCCAGTAAAGAACAGAGGGCCGAATATACTGAAGCTTTCTTT. Its protein product is CASKEQRAEYTEAFF.

This chain uses TRBV6-5 with TRBJ2-7; 8 positions match TRBD2. The germline V gene encodes CDR1 MNHEY and CDR2 SVGAGI. This CDR3 is 14 amino acids long. Losses at the gene ends were 7 bases for V and 1 base for J; bases not matched to a gene: 6. Here the CDR3 DNA reads TGTGCCAGCAAGGACCGGGAGGGATCCTACGAGCAGTACTTC. As protein: CASKDREGSYEQYF.

This sequence joins TRBV6-1 and TRBJ1-5; the D gene is possibly TRBD1 (6 bases). The CDR3 runs 14 residues. Trimming cost V 5 bases and J 3 bases, with 11 bases left between them. CDR1 and CDR2 from the germline V gene are MNHNS and SASEGT. In DNA, the CDR3 is TGTGCCAGCAGTCAGACAGGTCTCAATCAGCCCCAGCATTTT. It specifies CASSQTGLNQPQHF.

This clone showed up just once. The chain carries TRBV6-1 and TRBJ2-6, with 7 nucleotides matching TRBD1. From germline, CDR1 is MNHNS and CDR2 SASEGT. CDR3 length equals 17 residues. The junction had 4 bases not matched to a gene; V was cut back by 2 bases and J by 0 bases. The CDR3 is CASSEQGVASGANVLTF. The CDR3 nucleotides are TGTGCCAGCAGTGAACAGGGGGTGGCCTCTGGGGCCAACGTCCTGACTTTC.

This clone has only a few counts. The chain couples TRBV10-3 to TRBJ1-1; D ambiguous. V lost 6 bases and J lost 1, with 3 bases in between. This CDR3 region has 11 residues. CDR1 and CDR2 from the germline V gene are ENHRY and SYGVKD. The CDR3 coding sequence is TGTGCCATCAGGGAGAACACTGAAGCTTTCTTT. As protein: CAIRENTEAFF.

The chain employs TRBV23-1 and TRBJ1-2; no reliable D call. TRBV23-1 is recorded as an ORF, its role being uncertain. Trimming took off 5 bases at V and 2 bases at J, with 12 bases between the two ends. This CDR3 spans 14 amino acids. CDR3 sequence (DNA): TGCGCCAGCAGTTTAAGACCGGGAAACTATGGCTACACCTTC. Its translation: CASSLRPGNYGYTF.

The sample holds one count of this clone. The chain links TRBV6-1 to TRBJ2-3; 9 bases fit TRBD2. The J segment lost 5 bases and the V segment lost 8 bases, leaving 11 bases of the junction unmatched. Germline assignment: CDR1 MNHNS and CDR2 SASEGT. The CDR3 sequence is 15 residues long. CDR3 nucleotides: TGTGCCAGCGCCTTAGCGGGAGCCGGCGTAGATACGCAGTATTTT. Translated: CASALAGAGVDTQYF.

The chain uses TRBV19 and TRBJ2-3; D possibly corresponds to TRBD1 (5 bases). Germline assignment: CDR1 LNHDA and CDR2 SQIVND (reference sequence). This CDR3 comprises 14 residues. Trimming took off 3 bases at V and 4 bases at J, with 11 bases between the two ends. The CDR3 protein is CASSISGFADTQYF. The CDR3 region has the DNA TGTGCCAGTAGTATCTCAGGGTTCGCAGATACGCAGTATTTT.

This clone was detected only once. This chain's CDR3 is CASSLLTYQPQHF. The CDR3 region has the DNA TGTGCCAGCAGTTTGCTGACCTATCAGCCCCAGCATTTT. This chain links TRBV28 with TRBJ1-5; no definite D call. CDR1 MDHEN and CDR2 SYDVKM come from the germline V gene. The V end lost 3 bases, the J end lost 5 bases, and 8 bases lay between the germline ends. This CDR3 is built from 13 residues. The full variable domain, completed using reference TRBV28 and TRBJ1-5, is DVKVTQSSRYLVKRTGEKVFLECVQDMDHENMFWYRQDPGLGLRLIYFSYDVKMKEKGDIPEGYSVSREKKERFSLILESASTNQTSMYLCASSLLTYQPQHFGDGTRLSIL.

This clone was counted a single time. The chain is built from TRBV5-4 and TRBJ2-3; TRBD2 matches 9 bases. The CDR3 contains 17 residues. Germline V lookup: CDR1 SGHNT, CDR2 YYREEE (reference sequence). V shed 4 bases, J shed 1 base, and the junction held 10 bases outside the gene matches. The CDR3: CASSAGHPSGGTDTQYF. The CDR3 nucleotides read TGTGCCAGCAGCGCCGGACACCCTAGCGGGGGCACAGATACGCAGTATTTT.

This clone showed up just once. The chain carries TRBV6-1 and TRBJ1-1, with a tentative D call TRBD1 (6 bases). This CDR3 spans 13 amino acids. CDR1 and CDR2 (germline): MNHNS, SASEGT. Trimming took off 4 bases at V and 4 bases at J, with 10 bases between the two ends. The CDR3 DNA reads TGTGCCAGCAGTGTGGACAGTACCACTGAAGCTTTCTTT. Translation gives CASSVDSTTEAFF.

This chain links TRBV5-6 with TRBJ2-5; tentative D call: TRBD2 (6 bases). The CDR3 is 15 residues long. V was clipped by 7 bases and J by 3 bases, with 19 bases between them. Germline CDR1 and CDR2: SGHDT and YYEEEE. CDR3 region: CASRLTYSGEETQYF. The CDR3, as DNA: TGTGCCAGCCGATTGACGTATAGCGGAGAAGAGACCCAGTACTTC.

The chain recombines TRBV5-8 with TRBJ2-1; 8 nucleotides align to TRBD2. Looked up from germline, CDR1 is SGHTS and CDR2 is YDEGEE. The CDR3 extends over 12 amino acids. The ends lost 1 base at V and 15 bases at J; junction bases unmatched: 6. The CDR3 here is CASSLRLAGLFF. The CDR3 coding sequence is TGTGCCAGCAGCTTGCGGTTAGCGGGGCTGTTCTTC.

This chain uses TRBV9 with TRBJ1-1, with D possibly matching TRBD1 (5 bases). The V and J ends lost 5 bases and 4 bases respectively, with 15 bases between them. The CDR3 runs 14 residues. Germline values: CDR1 SGDLS, CDR2 YYNGEE. CDR3: CASSVTPGTTEAFF. The CDR3 DNA reads as TGTGCCAGCAGTGTCACACCAGGGACCACTGAAGCTTTCTTT.

This clone has just a few counts. This chain joins TRBV9 and TRBJ1-3; D is possibly TRBD1 (5 bases). Trimming took 3 bases from V and 4 from J, leaving 11 bases between them. CDR3 length equals 14 residues. Per the germline V gene, CDR1 is SGDLS and CDR2 is YYNGEE. The CDR3 here is CASSARVQGNTIYF. The CDR3 DNA reads TGTGCCAGCAGCGCCAGGGTGCAAGGAAACACCATATATTTT.

The chain employs TRBV5-1 and TRBJ2-1; TRBD1 is a possible D gene (7 bases). V dropped 0 bases and J dropped 10 bases, with 14 bases sitting between them. There are 14 residues in the CDR3. Germline loops: CDR1 SGHRS, CDR2 YFSETQ. The CDR3 DNA follows: TGCGCCAGCAGCTTGGTGCTACAGGGGAGGGAGCAGTTCTTC. It specifies CASSLVLQGREQFF.

The chain carries TRBV5-1 and TRBJ1-1; TRBD1 might be the D (5 bases). This CDR3 is built from 14 residues. Germline-derived CDR1 and CDR2 are SGHRS and YFSETQ. V was clipped by 2 bases and J by 5 bases, with 13 bases between them. The CDR3 reads CASSFGSQGTEAFF. CDR3 DNA sequence: TGCGCCAGCAGCTTTGGCAGCCAGGGTACTGAAGCTTTCTTT.

This clone was found a few times. The J gene is TRBJ2-7, the V gene TRBV4-2; weak D call: TRBD2 (5 bases). V dropped 1 base and J dropped 3 bases, with 13 bases sitting between them. The CDR3 has 15 amino acids. Looked up from germline, CDR1 is LGHNA and CDR2 is YNFKEQ. As DNA, the CDR3 is TGTGCCAGCAGCCAAGGAGGGCCGGGAATCTACGAGCAGTACTTC. Residues: CASSQGGPGIYEQYF.